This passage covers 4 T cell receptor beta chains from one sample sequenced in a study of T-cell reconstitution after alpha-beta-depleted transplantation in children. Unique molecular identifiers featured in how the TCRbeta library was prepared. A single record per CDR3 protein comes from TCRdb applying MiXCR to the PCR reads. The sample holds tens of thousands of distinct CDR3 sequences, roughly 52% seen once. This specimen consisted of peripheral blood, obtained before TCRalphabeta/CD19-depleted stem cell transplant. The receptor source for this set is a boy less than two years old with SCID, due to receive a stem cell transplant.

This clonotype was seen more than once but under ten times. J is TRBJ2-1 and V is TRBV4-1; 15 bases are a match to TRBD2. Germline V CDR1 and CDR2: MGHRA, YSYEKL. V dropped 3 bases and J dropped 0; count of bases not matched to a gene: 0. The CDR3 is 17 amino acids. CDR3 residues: CASSQGLAGGSYNEQFF. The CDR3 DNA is TGCGCCAGCAGCCAGGGACTAGCGGGGGGCTCCTACAATGAGCAGTTCTTC.

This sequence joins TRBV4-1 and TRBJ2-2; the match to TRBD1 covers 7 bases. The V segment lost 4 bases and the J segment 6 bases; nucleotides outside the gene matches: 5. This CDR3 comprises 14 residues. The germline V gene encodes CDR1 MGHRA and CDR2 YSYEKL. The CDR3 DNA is TGCGCCAGCAGCCCCGACAGGGCTCCCGGGGAGCTGTTTTTT. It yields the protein CASSPDRAPGELFF.

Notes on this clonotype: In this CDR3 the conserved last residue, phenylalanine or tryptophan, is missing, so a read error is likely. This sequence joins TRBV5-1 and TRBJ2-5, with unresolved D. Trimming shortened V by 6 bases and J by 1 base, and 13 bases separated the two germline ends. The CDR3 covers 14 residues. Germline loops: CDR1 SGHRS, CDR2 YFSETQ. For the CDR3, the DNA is TGCGCCAGCAACTTAGCAGGCGGCCAAGAGACCCAGTACTCC. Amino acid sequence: CASNLAGGQETQYS.

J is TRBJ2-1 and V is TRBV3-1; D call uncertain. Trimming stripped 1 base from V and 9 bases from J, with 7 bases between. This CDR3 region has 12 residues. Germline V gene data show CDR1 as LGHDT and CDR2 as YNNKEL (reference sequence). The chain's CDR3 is CASSQVGSEQFF. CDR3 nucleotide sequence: TGTGCCAGCAGCCAAGTGGGTTCTGAGCAGTTCTTC.